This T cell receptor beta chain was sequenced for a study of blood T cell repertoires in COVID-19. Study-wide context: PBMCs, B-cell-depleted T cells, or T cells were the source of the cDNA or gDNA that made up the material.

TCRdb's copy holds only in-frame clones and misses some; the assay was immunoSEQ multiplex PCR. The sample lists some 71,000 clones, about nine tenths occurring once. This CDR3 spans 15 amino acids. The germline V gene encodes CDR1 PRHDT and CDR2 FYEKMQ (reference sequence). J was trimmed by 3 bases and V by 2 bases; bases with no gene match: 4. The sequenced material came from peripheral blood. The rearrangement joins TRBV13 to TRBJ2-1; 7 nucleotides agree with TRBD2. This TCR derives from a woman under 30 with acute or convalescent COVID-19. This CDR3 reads CASSLRAGDYNEQFF. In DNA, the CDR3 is TGTGCCAGCAGCTTACGCGCGGGGGACTACAATGAGCAGTTCTTC.